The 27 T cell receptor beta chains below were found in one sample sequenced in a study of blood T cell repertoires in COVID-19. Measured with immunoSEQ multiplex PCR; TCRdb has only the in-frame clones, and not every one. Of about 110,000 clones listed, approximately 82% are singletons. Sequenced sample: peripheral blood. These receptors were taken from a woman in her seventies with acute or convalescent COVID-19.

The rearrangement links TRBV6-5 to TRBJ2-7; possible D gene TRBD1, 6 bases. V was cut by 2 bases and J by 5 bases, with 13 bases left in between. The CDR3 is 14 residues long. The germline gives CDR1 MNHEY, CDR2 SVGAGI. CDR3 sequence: CASSYSQGSHEQYF. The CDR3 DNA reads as TGTGCCAGCAGTTACAGTCAGGGGTCCCACGAGCAGTACTTC.

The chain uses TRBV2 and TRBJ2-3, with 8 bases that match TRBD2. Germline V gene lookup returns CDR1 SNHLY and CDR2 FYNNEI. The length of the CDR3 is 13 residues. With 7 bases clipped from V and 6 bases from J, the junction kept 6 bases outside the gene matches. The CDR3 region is CASKPGGRDTQYF. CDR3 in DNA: TGTGCCAGCAAACCGGGAGGGCGCGATACGCAGTATTTT. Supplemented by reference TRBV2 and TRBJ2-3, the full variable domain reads EPEVTQTPSHQVTQMGQEVILRCVPISNHLYFYWYRQILGQKVEFLVSFYNNEISEKSEIFDDQFSVERPDGSNFTLKIRSTKLEDSAMYFCASKPGGRDTQYFGPGTRLTVL.

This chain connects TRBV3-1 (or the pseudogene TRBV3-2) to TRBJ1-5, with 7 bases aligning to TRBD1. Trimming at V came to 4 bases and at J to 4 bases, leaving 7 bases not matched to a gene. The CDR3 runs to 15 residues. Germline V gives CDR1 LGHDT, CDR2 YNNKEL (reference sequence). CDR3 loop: CASSLSTGANQPQHF. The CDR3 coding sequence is TGTGCCAGCAGCCTTTCAACAGGGGCTAATCAGCCCCAGCATTTT.

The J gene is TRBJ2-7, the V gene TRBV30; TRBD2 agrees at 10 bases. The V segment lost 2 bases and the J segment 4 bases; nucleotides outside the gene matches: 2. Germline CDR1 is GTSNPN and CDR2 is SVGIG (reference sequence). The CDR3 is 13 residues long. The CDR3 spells CAWSPGLAYEQYF. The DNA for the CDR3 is TGTGCCTGGAGTCCGGGACTAGCGTACGAGCAGTACTTC.

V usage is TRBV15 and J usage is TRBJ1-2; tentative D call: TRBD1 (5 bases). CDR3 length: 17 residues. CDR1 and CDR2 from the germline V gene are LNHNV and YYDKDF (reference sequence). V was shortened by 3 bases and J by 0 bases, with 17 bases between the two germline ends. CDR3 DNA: TGTGCCACCAGCAGGGGTGACCGGGACTCTACTAACTATGGCTACACCTTC. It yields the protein CATSRGDRDSTNYGYTF.

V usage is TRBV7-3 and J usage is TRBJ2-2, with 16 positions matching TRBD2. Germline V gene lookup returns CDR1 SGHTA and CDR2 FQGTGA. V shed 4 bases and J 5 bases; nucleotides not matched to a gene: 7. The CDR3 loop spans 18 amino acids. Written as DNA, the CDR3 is TGTGCCAGCAGCTCCTCGGGACTAGCGGGGGGGCGGACCGGGGAGCTGTTTTTT. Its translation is CASSSSGLAGGRTGELFF.

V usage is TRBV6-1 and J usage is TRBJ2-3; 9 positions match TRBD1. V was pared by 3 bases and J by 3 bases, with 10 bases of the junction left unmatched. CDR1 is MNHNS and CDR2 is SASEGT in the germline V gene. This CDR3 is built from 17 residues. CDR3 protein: CASSETAGDRETDTQYF. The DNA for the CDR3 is TGTGCCAGCAGTGAGACGGCCGGGGACAGGGAAACAGATACGCAGTATTTT.

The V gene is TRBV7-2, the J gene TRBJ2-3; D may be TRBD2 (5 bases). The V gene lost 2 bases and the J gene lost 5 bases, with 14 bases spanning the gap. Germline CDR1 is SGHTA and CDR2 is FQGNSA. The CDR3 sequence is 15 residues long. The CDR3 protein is CASSLSGGVRDTQYF. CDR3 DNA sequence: TGTGCCAGCAGCTTAAGTGGAGGAGTCAGAGATACGCAGTATTTT. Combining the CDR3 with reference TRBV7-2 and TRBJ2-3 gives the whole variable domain GAGVSQSPSNKVTEKGKDVELRCDPISGHTALYWYRQSLGQGLEFLIYFQGNSAPDKSGLPSDRFSAERTGGSVSTLTIQRTQQEDSAVYLCASSLSGGVRDTQYFGPGTRLTVL.

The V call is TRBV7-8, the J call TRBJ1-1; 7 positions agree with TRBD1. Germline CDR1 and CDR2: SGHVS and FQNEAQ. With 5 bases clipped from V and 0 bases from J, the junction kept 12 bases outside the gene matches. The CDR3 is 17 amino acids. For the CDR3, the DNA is TGTGCCAGCAGCCAAATGGGACAGTTACTTTTGAACACTGAAGCTTTCTTT. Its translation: CASSQMGQLLLNTEAFF.

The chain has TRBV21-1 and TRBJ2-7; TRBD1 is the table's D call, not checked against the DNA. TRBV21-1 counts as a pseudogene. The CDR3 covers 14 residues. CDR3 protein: CASSGKTGFCEQYV. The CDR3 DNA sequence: TGTGCCAGCAGCGGAAAGACAGGTTTTTGCGAGCAGTACGTC.

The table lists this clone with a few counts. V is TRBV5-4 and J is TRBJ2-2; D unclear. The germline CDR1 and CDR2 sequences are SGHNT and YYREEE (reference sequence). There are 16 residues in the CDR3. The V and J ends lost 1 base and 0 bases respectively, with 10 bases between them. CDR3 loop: CASSLLSSTNTGELFF. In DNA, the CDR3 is TGTGCCAGCAGCTTGCTTTCCTCTACGAACACCGGGGAGCTGTTTTTT.

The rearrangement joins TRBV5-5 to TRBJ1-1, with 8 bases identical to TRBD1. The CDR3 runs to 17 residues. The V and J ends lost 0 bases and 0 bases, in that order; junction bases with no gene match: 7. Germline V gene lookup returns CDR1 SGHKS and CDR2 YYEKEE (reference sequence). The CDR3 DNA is TGTGCCAGCAGCTTGGCCCGGACAGGGACGATGAACACTGAAGCTTTCTTT. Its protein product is CASSLARTGTMNTEAFF.

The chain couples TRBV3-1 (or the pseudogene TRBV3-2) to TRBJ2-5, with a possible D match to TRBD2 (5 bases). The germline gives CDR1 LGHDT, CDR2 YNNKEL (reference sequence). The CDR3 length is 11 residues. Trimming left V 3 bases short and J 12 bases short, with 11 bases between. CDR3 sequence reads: CASSQDWKEYF. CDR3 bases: TGTGCCAGCAGCCAGGACTGGAAGGAGTACTTC.

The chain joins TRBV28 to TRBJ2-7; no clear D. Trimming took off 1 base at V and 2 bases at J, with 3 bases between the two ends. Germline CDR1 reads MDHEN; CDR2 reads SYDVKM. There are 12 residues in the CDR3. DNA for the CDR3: TGTGCCAGCAGTTTATCGGCCTACGAGCAGTACTTC. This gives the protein CASSLSAYEQYF.

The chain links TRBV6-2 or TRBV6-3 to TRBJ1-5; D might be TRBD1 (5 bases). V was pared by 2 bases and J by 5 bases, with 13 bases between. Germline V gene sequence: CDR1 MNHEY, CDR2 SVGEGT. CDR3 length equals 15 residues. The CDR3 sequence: CASSYPGGTYQPQHF. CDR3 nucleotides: TGTGCCAGCAGTTACCCCGGAGGGACCTATCAGCCCCAGCATTTT.

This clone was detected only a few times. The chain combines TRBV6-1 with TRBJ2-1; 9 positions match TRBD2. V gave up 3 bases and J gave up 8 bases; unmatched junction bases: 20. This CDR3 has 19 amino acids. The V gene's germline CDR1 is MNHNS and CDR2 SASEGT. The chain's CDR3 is CASSDVGVAGEPGDHEQFF. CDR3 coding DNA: TGTGCCAGCAGTGACGTCGGTGTAGCGGGAGAGCCTGGAGACCATGAGCAGTTCTTC.

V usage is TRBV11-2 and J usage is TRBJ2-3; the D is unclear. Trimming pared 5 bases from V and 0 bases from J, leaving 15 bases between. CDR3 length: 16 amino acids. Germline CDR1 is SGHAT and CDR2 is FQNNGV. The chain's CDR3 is CASSRGSGFSTDTQYF. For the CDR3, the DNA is TGTGCCAGCAGCCGTGGGTCGGGTTTTAGCACAGATACGCAGTATTTT.

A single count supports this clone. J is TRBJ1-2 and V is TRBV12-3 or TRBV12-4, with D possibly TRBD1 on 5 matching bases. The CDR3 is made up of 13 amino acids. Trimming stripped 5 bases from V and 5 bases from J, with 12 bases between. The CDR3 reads CASSRQGRYGYTF. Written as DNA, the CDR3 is TGTGCCAGCAGTCGTCAGGGAAGGTATGGCTACACCTTC.

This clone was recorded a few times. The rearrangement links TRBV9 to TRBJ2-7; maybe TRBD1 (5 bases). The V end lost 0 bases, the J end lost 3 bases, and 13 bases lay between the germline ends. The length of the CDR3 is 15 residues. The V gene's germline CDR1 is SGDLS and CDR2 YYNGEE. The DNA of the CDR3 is TGTGCCAGCAGCGTAGGGGCAGCAGGGCTCTACGAGCAGTACTTC. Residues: CASSVGAAGLYEQYF.

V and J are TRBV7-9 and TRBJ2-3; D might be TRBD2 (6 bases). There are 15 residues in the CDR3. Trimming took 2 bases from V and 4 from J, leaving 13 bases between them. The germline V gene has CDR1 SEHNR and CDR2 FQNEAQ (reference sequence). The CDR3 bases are TGTGCCAGCAGCTTACGTACGGGAGAGGCAGATACGCAGTATTTT. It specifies CASSLRTGEADTQYF.

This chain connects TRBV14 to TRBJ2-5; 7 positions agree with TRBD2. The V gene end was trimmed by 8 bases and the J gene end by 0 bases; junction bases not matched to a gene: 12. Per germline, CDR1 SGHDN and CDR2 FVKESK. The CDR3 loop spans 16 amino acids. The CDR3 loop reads CASRGETQKYQETQYF. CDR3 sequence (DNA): TGTGCCAGCCGGGGGGAGACCCAGAAATACCAAGAGACCCAGTACTTC.

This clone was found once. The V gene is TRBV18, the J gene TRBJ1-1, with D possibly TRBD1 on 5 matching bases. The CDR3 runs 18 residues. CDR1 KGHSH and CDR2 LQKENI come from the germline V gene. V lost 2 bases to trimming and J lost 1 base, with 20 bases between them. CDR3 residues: CASSPSLAGFTSNTEAFF. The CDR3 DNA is TGTGCCAGCTCACCAAGTCTGGCAGGGTTCACCTCGAACACTGAAGCTTTCTTT.

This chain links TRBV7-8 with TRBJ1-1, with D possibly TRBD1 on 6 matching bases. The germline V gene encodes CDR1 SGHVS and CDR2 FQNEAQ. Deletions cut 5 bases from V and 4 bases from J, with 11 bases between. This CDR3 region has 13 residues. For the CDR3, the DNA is TGTGCCAGCAGCCGACAGGTGAGCACTGAAGCTTTCTTT. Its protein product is CASSRQVSTEAFF. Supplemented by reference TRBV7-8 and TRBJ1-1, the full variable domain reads GAGVSQSPRYKVAKRGQDVALRCDPISGHVSLFWYQQALGQGPEFLTYFQNEAQLDKSGLPSDRFFAERPEGSVSTLKIQRTQQEDSAVYLCASSRQVSTEAFFGQGTRLTVV.

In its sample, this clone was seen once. The CDR3 loop is CSVSGGGGYF. CDR3 DNA sequence: TGCAGCGTCTCCGGCGGGGGTGGGTACTTC. The chain uses TRBV29-1 and TRBJ2-5; TRBD2 aligns across 7 bases. CDR3 length: 10 residues. The J segment lost 13 bases and the V segment lost 6 bases, leaving 8 bases of the junction unmatched. Germline-derived CDR1 and CDR2 are SQVTM and ANQGSEA.

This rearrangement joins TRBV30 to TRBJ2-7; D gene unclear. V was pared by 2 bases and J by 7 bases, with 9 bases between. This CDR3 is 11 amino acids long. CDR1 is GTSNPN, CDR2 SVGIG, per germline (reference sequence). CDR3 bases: TGTGCCTGGAGTCCCTCTGTGGAGCAGTACTTC. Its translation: CAWSPSVEQYF.

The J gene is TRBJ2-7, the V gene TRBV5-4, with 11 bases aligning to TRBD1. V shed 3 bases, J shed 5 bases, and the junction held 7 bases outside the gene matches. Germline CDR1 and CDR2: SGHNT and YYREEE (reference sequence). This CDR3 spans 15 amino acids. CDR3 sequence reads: CASSSRDRGGHEQYV. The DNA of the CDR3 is TGTGCCAGCAGCTCCCGGGACAGGGGGGGCCACGAGCAGTACGTC.

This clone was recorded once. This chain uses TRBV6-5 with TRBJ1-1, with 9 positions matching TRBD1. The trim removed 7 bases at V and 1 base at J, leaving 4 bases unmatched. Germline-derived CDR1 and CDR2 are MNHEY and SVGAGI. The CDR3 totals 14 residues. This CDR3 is CASTRGQGNTEAFF. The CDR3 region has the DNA TGTGCCAGCACCCGGGGACAGGGGAACACTGAAGCTTTCTTT.